The present T cell receptor (beta chain) was sequenced within a study of control samples from healthy donors and cancer patients. Clones were read by immunoSEQ multiplex PCR, and TCRdb kept only the in-frame ones, dropping some. The sample lists some 130,000 clones; over 80% were seen once. In germline, CDR1 is KGHDR, CDR2 SFDVKD. V shed 5 bases, J shed 8 bases, and the junction held 15 bases outside the gene matches. This CDR3 has 18 residues. Sequenced: blood. The chain carries TRBV24-1 and TRBJ1-6, with 9 bases fitting TRBD1. The source is a woman between 50 and 59 years old in good health. CDR3 in DNA: TGTGCCACCAGTGGGGAAGAACAGGGGGCCCGCCATCATTCACCCCTCCACTTT. This codes for CATSGEEQGARHHSPLHF.